The rows below give T cell receptor beta chains drawn from one sample of a study of neurological immune-mediated disorders. MiXCR was run by TCRdb on the 5' RACE reads, yielding one entry per CDR3 protein. Seen here are 60,000 to 90,000 distinct CDR3 sequences, roughly a tenth observed once, and the top ten hold approximately 10%. The material sequenced was PBMCs. The receptors were sampled from a man younger than 45 in good health. The CDR3 runs from the conserved cysteine through the conserved F or W. A D gene is named only where the DNA matches it firmly. Rows give clone size only sometimes, using once, few, many, or a class for an expanded clone.

>TRBJ2-7|TRBV10-2|few|-
CASSDAGEFEQYF
TGCGCCAGCAGTGATGCAGGGGAATTCGAGCAGTACTTC
>TRBJ2-2|TRBV7-2|many|TRBD2
CASSLESAGGNTGELFF
TGTGCCAGCAGCTTAGAGTCCGCGGGAGGGAACACCGGGGAGCTGTTTTTT
>TRBJ2-5|TRBV12-3/TRBV12-4|many|-
CASSLGAEETQYF
TGTGCCAGCAGTTTAGGGGCAGAAGAGACCCAGTACTTC
>TRBJ2-1|TRBV20-1|many|-
CSASYPDEQFF
TGCAGTGCTTCCTACCCAGATGAGCAGTTCTTC
>TRBJ2-1|TRBV20-1|many|-
CSARNRESYEQFF
TGCAGTGCTAGAAACAGGGAGAGCTATGAGCAGTTCTTC
>TRBJ1-5|TRBV5-1|few|-
CASSPEQPQHF
TGCGCCAGCAGCCCAGAACAGCCCCAGCATTTT
>TRBJ1-1|TRBV12-3/TRBV12-4|many|TRBD1
CASSRQGANWNTEAFF
TGTGCCAGCAGCCGGCAGGGGGCGAATTGGAACACTGAAGCTTTCTTT
>TRBJ1-6|TRBV6-1|many|-
CASRPLFGGTPLHF
TGTGCCAGCAGGCCGCTTTTCGGGGGGACACCCCTCCACTTT
>TRBJ2-6|TRBV20-1|many|TRBD1
CSAQNRGRRSGANVLTF
TGCAGTGCTCAGAACAGGGGGCGCAGGTCTGGGGCCAACGTCCTGACTTTC
>TRBJ2-2|TRBV12-3/TRBV12-4|many|TRBD1
CASSLTGGHTGELFF
TGTGCCAGCAGTCTGACAGGGGGTCACACCGGGGAGCTGTTTTTT
>TRBJ2-7|TRBV4-1|many|-
CASSQSPYGYEQYF
TGCGCCAGCAGCCAAAGTCCCTACGGCTACGAGCAGTACTTC
>TRBJ2-1|TRBV24-1|few|-
CATSERDYNEQFF
TGTGCCACCAGTGAAAGGGACTACAATGAGCAGTTCTTC
>TRBJ2-5|TRBV18|-|TRBD1
CASSPRTGKGETQYF
TGTGCCAGCTCACCACGGACAGGCAAAGGGGAGACCCAGTACTTC
>TRBJ2-7|TRBV20-1|many|TRBD2
CSATGLKYYEQYF
TGCAGTGCCACGGGACTAAAGTACTACGAGCAGTACTTC
>TRBJ2-3|TRBV7-2|many|-
CASTGLGYTDTQYF
TGTGCCAGCACCGGTCTAGGTTACACAGATACGCAGTATTTT
>TRBJ2-1|TRBV6-6|many|-
CASWGTVYNEQFF
TGTGCCAGCTGGGGGACGGTCTACAATGAGCAGTTCTTC
>TRBJ2-5|TRBV20-1|many|-
CSARPPPGETQYF
TGCAGTGCTAGACCCCCGCCAGGGGAGACCCAGTACTTC
>TRBJ2-3|TRBV7-2|many|-
CASSLRSGGTDTQYF
TGTGCCAGCAGCTTAAGGTCAGGAGGCACAGATACGCAGTATTTT
>TRBJ2-6|TRBV6-6|-|-
CASSPLTGSGANVLTF
TGTGCCAGCAGTCCTCTAACAGGGTCCGGGGCCAACGTCCTGACTTTC
>TRBJ2-1|TRBV20-1|many|TRBD2
CSASSSGKPIEQFF
TGCAGTGCTAGTTCTAGCGGGAAGCCGATTGAGCAGTTCTTC
>TRBJ2-3|TRBV10-3|many|-
CAIIEGGNRSVGTQYF
TGTGCCATCATTGAGGGTGGGAACAGAAGCGTGGGTACGCAGTATTTT
>TRBJ1-2|TRBV28|-|-
CVSGDGANYGYTF
TGTGTCAGCGGGGACGGAGCTAATTATGGCTACACCTTC
>TRBJ2-6|TRBV5-1|many|-
CASSLLSGANVLTF
TGCGCCAGCAGCTTGCTCTCTGGGGCCAACGTCCTGACTTTC
>TRBJ2-5|TRBV9|many|-
CASSVGRIQETQYF
TGTGCCAGCAGCGTAGGCCGAATACAAGAGACCCAGTACTTC
>TRBJ1-1|TRBV6-5|many|TRBD1
CASSRTGTELAFF
TGTGCCAGCAGTCGCACCGGGACAGAGCTTGCTTTCTTT
>TRBJ2-2|TRBV11-2|many|TRBD1
CASSWDRGRAGELFF
TGTGCCAGCAGCTGGGACAGGGGGCGAGCCGGGGAGCTGTTTTTT
>TRBJ2-7|TRBV6-1|many|-
CASREPWDGSSYEQYF
TGTGCCAGCAGGGAACCTTGGGACGGGAGCTCCTACGAGCAGTACTTC
>TRBJ2-7|TRBV5-1|many|-
CASSAPDREGSYEQYF
TGCGCCAGCAGCGCCCCCGACAGGGAGGGAAGTTACGAGCAGTACTTC
>TRBJ2-7|TRBV12-3/TRBV12-4|many|-
CASSSQLGLTSEQYF
TGTGCCAGCAGTTCCCAGCTGGGCCTAACCTCCGAGCAGTACTTC
>TRBJ2-7|TRBV20-1|many|TRBD2
CSARVAGGLDEQYF
TGCAGTGCTAGAGTAGCGGGAGGCCTCGACGAGCAGTACTTC
>TRBJ2-3|TRBV28|-|-
CASSLGPLDLQYF
TGTGCCAGCAGCCTCGGACCCTTGGATTTACAGTATTTT
>TRBJ2-2|TRBV27|many|-
CASSLYTGDTGELFF
TGTGCCAGCAGTTTATACACAGGAGACACCGGGGAGCTGTTTTTT
>TRBJ2-7|TRBV20-1|many|-
CSAIPPRGQYEQYF
TGCAGTGCTATCCCTCCCCGGGGACAATACGAGCAGTACTTC
>TRBJ2-3|TRBV20-1|many|TRBD2
CSPPGAGADTQYF
TGCAGTCCTCCCGGAGCGGGAGCAGATACGCAGTATTTT
>TRBJ2-2|TRBV27|many|TRBD2
CASSKTSENTGELFF
TGTGCCAGCAGTAAGACTAGCGAGAACACCGGGGAGCTGTTTTTT
>TRBJ2-7|TRBV20-1|-|-
CSGRDTYEQYF
TGCAGTGGTCGGGACACCTACGAGCAGTACTTC
>TRBJ2-3|TRBV7-8|many|-
CASSLNRDKDTQYF
TGTGCCAGCAGCTTAAACCGGGACAAAGATACGCAGTATTTT
>TRBJ2-7|TRBV6-5|few|-
CASRSTGDEQYF
TGTGCCAGCAGATCGACTGGGGACGAGCAGTACTTC
>TRBJ2-7|TRBV9|few|-
CASSVDHSSYEQYF
TGTGCCAGCAGCGTAGATCACAGCTCCTACGAGCAGTACTTC
>TRBJ2-7|TRBV7-9|many|-
CASSLAVSPGSYEQYF
TGTGCCAGCAGCTTAGCTGTTTCCCCTGGGTCCTACGAGCAGTACTTC
>TRBJ1-1|TRBV5-6|-|-
CASSLLEVNVEAFF
TGTGCCAGCAGCTTGTTGGAGGTAAACGTAGAAGCTTTCTTT
>TRBJ2-7|TRBV20-1|many|-
CSVPIDVTYEQYF
TGCAGTGTCCCCATAGACGTTACCTACGAGCAGTACTTC
>TRBJ1-3|TRBV5-6|many|-
CASSRGNTIYF
TGTGCCAGCAGCCGGGGAAACACCATATATTTT
>TRBJ2-7|TRBV29-1|-|TRBD2
CSTKVSSGSAEQYF
TGCAGCACTAAGGTCTCTAGCGGGAGTGCCGAGCAGTACTTC
>TRBJ2-7|TRBV14|many|-
CASSRGPSDSYEQYF
TGTGCCAGCAGCCGCGGGCCCTCAGACTCCTACGAGCAGTACTTC
>TRBJ1-2|TRBV4-1|many|-
CASSQTDSDFYGYTF
TGCGCCAGCAGCCAAACAGACAGCGACTTCTATGGCTACACCTTC
>TRBJ1-2|TRBV12-3/TRBV12-4|many|-
CASSLLGVTYGYTF
TGTGCCAGCAGTTTATTGGGGGTAACCTATGGCTACACCTTC
>TRBJ2-1|TRBV6-1|many|-
CASSEPRQLQFF
TGTGCCAGCAGTGAACCCAGACAGCTTCAGTTCTTC
>TRBJ2-3|TRBV6-1|many|TRBD1
CASRPGQGHNTDTQYF
TGTGCCAGCAGGCCGGGACAGGGGCATAACACAGATACGCAGTATTTT
>TRBJ2-7|TRBV5-1|many|-
CASSSNRDEQYF
TGCGCCAGCAGTTCAAACAGGGACGAGCAGTACTTC
>TRBJ2-5|TRBV28|few|-
CASSKQGSSQETQYF
TGTGCCAGCAGCAAGCAGGGTTCATCCCAAGAGACCCAGTACTTC
>TRBJ2-7|TRBV10-3|many|TRBD1
CAMGQTYEQYF
TGTGCCATGGGACAGACCTACGAGCAGTACTTC
>TRBJ1-2|TRBV10-3|many|-
CAISGGEVYGYTF
TGTGCCATCAGTGGCGGGGAGGTCTATGGCTACACCTTC
>TRBJ1-2|TRBV29-1|many|TRBD1
CSVKGANYGYTF
TGCAGCGTGAAGGGGGCCAACTATGGCTACACCTTC
>TRBJ2-1|TRBV28|many|-
CASSLSHNYNEQFF
TGTGCCAGCAGTTTATCCCATAACTACAATGAGCAGTTCTTC
>TRBJ1-1|TRBV6-6|medium-sized|-
CASSYSDMNTEAFF
TGTGCCAGCAGTTACTCTGATATGAACACTGAAGCTTTCTTT